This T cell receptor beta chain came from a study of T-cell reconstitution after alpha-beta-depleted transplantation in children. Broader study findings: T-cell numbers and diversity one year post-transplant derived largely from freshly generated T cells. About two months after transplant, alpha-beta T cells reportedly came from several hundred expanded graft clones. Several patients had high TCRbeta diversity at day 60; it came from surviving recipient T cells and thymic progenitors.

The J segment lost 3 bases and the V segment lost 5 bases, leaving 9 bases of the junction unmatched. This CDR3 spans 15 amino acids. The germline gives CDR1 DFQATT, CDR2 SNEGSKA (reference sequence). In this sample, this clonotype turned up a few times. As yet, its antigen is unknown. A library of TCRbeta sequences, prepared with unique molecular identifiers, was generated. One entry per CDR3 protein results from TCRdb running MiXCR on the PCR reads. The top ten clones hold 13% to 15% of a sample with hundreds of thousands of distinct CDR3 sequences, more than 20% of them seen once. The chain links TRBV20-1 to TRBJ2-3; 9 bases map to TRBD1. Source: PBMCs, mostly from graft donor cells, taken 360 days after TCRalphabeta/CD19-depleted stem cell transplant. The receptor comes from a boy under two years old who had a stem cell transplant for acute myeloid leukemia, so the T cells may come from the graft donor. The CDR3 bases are TGCAGTGCTTACGAGACAGGGGGGTTAACAGATACGCAGTATTTT. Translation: CSAYETGGLTDTQYF.